Listed below are T cell receptor beta chains from one sample, sequenced in a study of T cells in Graves' hyperthyroidism and ophthalmopathy. TCRdb called the multiplex PCR reads again in MiXCR, with one record for every CDR3 protein. The sample records under 450,000 distinct CDR3 sequences, less than 15% being singletons. The sequencing input was blood. The receptors stem from a man aged 25 to 45 with Graves' hyperthyroidism that later progressed to Graves' ophthalmopathy. CDR3s include the opening cysteine and the closing phenylalanine or tryptophan. Fields, in order: D gene, clone size, V gene, J gene, CDR3 DNA, CDR3 protein. The D gene is left open where the match is weak. A clone size is listed for some rows: how often the clone was seen (once, few, many), or a class if it is expanded.

D gene: TRBD1; clone size: many; V gene: TRBV7-3; J gene: TRBJ2-7; CDR3 DNA: TGTGCCAGCAGCCCCGGGACAGGGCCCTACGAGCAGTACTTC; CDR3 protein: CASSPGTGPYEQYF
D gene: NA; clone size: NA; V gene: TRBV12-3/TRBV12-4; J gene: TRBJ1-6; CDR3 DNA: TGTGCCAGCACCACGTCGGACAGTTATAATTCACCCCTCCACTTT; CDR3 protein: CASTTSDSYNSPLHF
D gene: NA; clone size: few; V gene: TRBV6-2/TRBV6-3; J gene: TRBJ1-2; CDR3 DNA: TGTGCCAGCAGTTACTCGATACTCGGCCGAGGACTTAACTATGGCTACACCTTC; CDR3 protein: CASSYSILGRGLNYGYTF
D gene: TRBD1; clone size: few; V gene: TRBV5-6; J gene: TRBJ1-2; CDR3 DNA: TGTGCCAGCAGCTGGGGGACAGGGCCGTCCTATGGCTACACCTTC; CDR3 protein: CASSWGTGPSYGYTF
D gene: NA; clone size: many; V gene: TRBV28; J gene: TRBJ1-6; CDR3 DNA: TGTGCCAGCAGTTTTTATGTCGGCGGTAATTCACCCCTCCACTTT; CDR3 protein: CASSFYVGGNSPLHF
D gene: NA; clone size: many; V gene: TRBV28; J gene: TRBJ1-3; CDR3 DNA: TGTGCCAGCAGTTTATTTGGCAGGGTACATGGAAACACCATATATTTT; CDR3 protein: CASSLFGRVHGNTIYF
D gene: TRBD2; clone size: few; V gene: TRBV13; J gene: TRBJ2-1; CDR3 DNA: TGTGCCAGCAGCCCCTCCGGGACTAGCGGGTACAATGAGCAGTTCTTC; CDR3 protein: CASSPSGTSGYNEQFF
D gene: NA; clone size: many; V gene: TRBV13; J gene: TRBJ2-1; CDR3 DNA: TGTGCCAGCAGCGGACTCGGTGGGGGACACAATGAGCAGTTCTTC; CDR3 protein: CASSGLGGGHNEQFF
D gene: TRBD1; clone size: many; V gene: TRBV12-3/TRBV12-4; J gene: TRBJ1-1; CDR3 DNA: TGTGCCAGCAGTCCGACAGGGTCCACTGAAGCTTTCTTT; CDR3 protein: CASSPTGSTEAFF
D gene: TRBD2; clone size: few; V gene: TRBV5-1; J gene: TRBJ2-7; CDR3 DNA: TGCGCCAGCAGCCCCGACCGGACTAGCGGGGGGGCCAGACTCGGCGAGCAGTACTTC; CDR3 protein: CASSPDRTSGGARLGEQYF
D gene: TRBD1; clone size: NA; V gene: TRBV6-1; J gene: TRBJ2-1; CDR3 DNA: TGTGCCAGCAGTCGGACAGGGGCAGTGGGTGAGCAGTTCTTC; CDR3 protein: CASSRTGAVGEQFF
D gene: NA; clone size: NA; V gene: TRBV6-1; J gene: TRBJ2-3; CDR3 DNA: TGTGCCAGCAGATCCCGAGGTGATACGCAGTATTTT; CDR3 protein: CASRSRGDTQYF